Sequencing of this T cell receptor beta chain was carried out in a study of blood T cells in healthy people across ages. The CDR3 is 16 residues long. Trimming left V 5 bases short and J 5 bases short, with 21 bases between. Germline V CDR1 and CDR2: SGHTA, FQGTGA. This clonotype was found a few times. Those donating, healthy Caucasian individuals from Russia, were aged about 6 to 90. The second PCR ran about 6 to 12 cycles with a sample-barcoded 5' primer and J-beta primers. MiXCR, applied by TCRdb to the 5' RACE reads, yields one record per CDR3 protein. This sample has around 1,000,000 distinct CDR3 sequences, with around 27% found just once. The data were also submitted as part of a second study, on T cells of mothers and their children. That source reports: Sample barcodes plus 2-4 random nucleotides came from the M1S primer. Normalized overlap was always slightly, never significantly, higher in related than unrelated mother-child pairs.

The rearrangement uses TRBV7-3 and TRBJ2-5; D is unresolved. The sample taken for sequencing was blood. The source of this sequence is a girl between 2 and 10 years old in good health. Here the CDR3 reads CASSPMPGGNGETQYF. CDR3 in DNA: TGTGCCAGCAGCCCCATGCCGGGCGGCAACGGGGAGACCCAGTACTTC. The whole variable domain, remainder taken from reference TRBV7-3 and TRBJ2-5, is GAGVSQTPSNKVTEKGKYVELRCDPISGHTALYWYRQSLGQGPEFLIYFQGTGAADDSGLPNDRFFAVRPEGSVSTLKIQRTERGDSAVYLCASSPMPGGNGETQYFGPGTRLLVL.